One sample yielded the 6 T cell receptor beta chains listed below, sequenced in a study of breast tumors, draining lymph nodes, adjacent tissues. TCRdb independently ran MiXCR on the multiplex PCR reads; one entry per CDR3 protein. The sample contains fewer than 200,000 distinct CDR3 sequences, roughly 30% of which appear only once. Breast cancer patients provided tissue from their axillary draining lymph nodes. Sequencing input: axillary lymph node tissue. These receptors were obtained from a female donor with breast cancer. Some clones in this sample may be carry-over from other donors' samples.

This clonotype has a count of ten or more. The V gene is TRBV12-3 or TRBV12-4, the J gene TRBJ2-2, with a possible D match to TRBD2 (5 bases). With 2 bases removed from V and 0 bases from J, the gap between germline ends came to 13 bases. This CDR3 region has 17 residues. The CDR3 reads CASSLMLDSANTGELFF. CDR3 DNA: TGTGCCAGCAGTTTAATGCTGGACTCAGCGAACACCGGGGAGCTGTTTTTT.

This clonotype was seen many times. This chain connects TRBV12-3 or TRBV12-4 to TRBJ2-7; 7 positions agree with TRBD2. This CDR3 has 12 residues. V trimming: 5 bases; J trimming: 9 bases; junction bases outside the gene matches: 7. CDR3 region: CASSPGLVGQYF. The DNA for the CDR3 is TGTGCCAGCAGTCCAGGACTAGTCGGGCAGTACTTC.

This chain uses TRBV14 with TRBJ2-1; D unresolved. CDR1 SGHDN and CDR2 FVKESK come from the germline V gene. Trimming shortened V by 4 bases and J by 5 bases, and 21 bases separated the two germline ends. This CDR3 is built from 17 residues. In DNA form, the CDR3 reads TGTGCCAGCAGCCCCCGAGGTGGGATGGAGACCGACAATGAGCAGTTCTTC. Translated, it gives CASSPRGGMETDNEQFF.

The chain has TRBV7-9 and TRBJ1-1; D not resolved. Germline values: CDR1 SEHNR, CDR2 FQNEAQ (reference sequence). Trimming stripped 3 bases from V and 5 bases from J, with 10 bases between. The CDR3 totals 13 residues. The CDR3 DNA reads as TGTGCCAGCAGCTTGGCGGGGAAAACTGAAGCTTTCTTT. Its protein is CASSLAGKTEAFF.

This clonotype was counted a single time. The chain links TRBV14 to TRBJ1-5; no clear D gene. The CDR3 covers 13 residues. CDR1 SGHDN and CDR2 FVKESK come from the germline V gene. Trimming left V 2 bases short and J 2 bases short, with 4 bases between. CDR3 bases: TGTGCCAGCAGCCAATTCGGCAATCAGCCCCAGCATTTT. Its protein product is CASSQFGNQPQHF.

This clonotype was detected only once. A much larger clone lies one base from this, so it may be a read error. The chain is built from TRBV6-5 and TRBJ1-2; 7 bases match TRBD1. The germline V gene encodes CDR1 MNHEY and CDR2 SVGAGI. This CDR3 contains 13 residues. CDR3 DNA: TGTGCCAGCGGTTACCGACAGGGTGGCGGCTACACCTTC. It translates to CASGYRQGGGYTF.